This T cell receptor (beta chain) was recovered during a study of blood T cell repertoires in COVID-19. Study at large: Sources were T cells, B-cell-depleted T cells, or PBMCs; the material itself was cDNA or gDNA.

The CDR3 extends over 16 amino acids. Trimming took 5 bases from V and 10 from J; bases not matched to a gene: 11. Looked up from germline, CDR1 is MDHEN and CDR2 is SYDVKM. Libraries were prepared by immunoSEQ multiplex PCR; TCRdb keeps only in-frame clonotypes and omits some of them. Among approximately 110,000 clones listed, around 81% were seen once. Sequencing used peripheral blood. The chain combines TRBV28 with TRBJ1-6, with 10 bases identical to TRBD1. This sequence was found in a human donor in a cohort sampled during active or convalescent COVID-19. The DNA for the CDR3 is TGTGCCAGCAGTGCATCCGGGACAGGGGTTTTATCACCCCTCCACTTT. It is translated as CASSASGTGVLSPLHF. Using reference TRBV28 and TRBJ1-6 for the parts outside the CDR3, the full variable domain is DVKVTQSSRYLVKRTGEKVFLECVQDMDHENMFWYRQDPGLGLRLIYFSYDVKMKEKGDIPEGYSVSREKKERFSLILESASTNQTSMYLCASSASGTGVLSPLHFGNGTRLTVT.